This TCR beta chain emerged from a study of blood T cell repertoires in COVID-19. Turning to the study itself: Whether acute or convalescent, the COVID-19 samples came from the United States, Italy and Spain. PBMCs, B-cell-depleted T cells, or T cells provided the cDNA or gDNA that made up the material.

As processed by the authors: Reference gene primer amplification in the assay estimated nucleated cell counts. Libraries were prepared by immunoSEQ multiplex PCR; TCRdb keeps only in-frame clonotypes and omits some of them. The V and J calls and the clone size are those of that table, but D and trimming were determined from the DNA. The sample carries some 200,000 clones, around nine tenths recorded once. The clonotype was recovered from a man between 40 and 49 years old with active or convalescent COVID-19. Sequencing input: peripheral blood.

The CDR3 DNA reads TGTGCCAGCAGCTTGGGACAGGGACGGCTAGGCTACACCTTC. Its translation: CASSLGQGRLGYTF. The chain uses TRBV5-6 and TRBJ1-2, with 7 bases that match TRBD1. After removal of 0 bases from V and 8 bases from J, the junction contained 7 bases not matched to a gene. In germline, CDR1 is SGHDT, CDR2 YYEEEE. This CDR3 comprises 14 residues.